Below are 14 T cell receptor beta chains sequenced from a single sample in a study of early T cells in non-severe SARS-CoV-2 infection. TCRdb re-called the 5' RACE reads through MiXCR, storing one row per CDR3 protein. The sample has approximately 81,000 distinct CDR3 sequences; 6% to 7% are singletons. The sequenced sample was whole blood. The receptors shown here come from an adult who was a healthcare worker with PCR-confirmed SARS-CoV-2 infection or an uninfected control (not recorded which).

The gene calls are TRBV7-2 and TRBJ2-5, with 7 bases aligning to TRBD1. Germline V CDR1 and CDR2: SGHTA, FQGNSA. V shed 7 bases and J 5 bases; nucleotides not matched to a gene: 1. The CDR3 runs to 11 residues. DNA for the CDR3: TGTGCCAGCACGACAGGGGAGACCCAGTACTTC. Encoded protein: CASTTGETQYF.

In this sample, this clonotype turned up many times. The chain uses TRBV6-2 or TRBV6-3 and TRBJ2-7; D is unresolved. The CDR3 has 13 residues. Trimming stripped 2 bases from V and 4 bases from J, with 9 bases between. CDR1 is MNHEY and CDR2 is SVGEGT in the germline V gene. The CDR3 is CASSYPTPYEQYF. The CDR3 nucleotides are TGTGCCAGCAGTTACCCGACACCTTACGAGCAGTACTTC.

This clonotype was seen repeatedly, ten times or more. V and J are TRBV12-3 or TRBV12-4 and TRBJ1-5; no clear D gene. V shed 2 bases and J shed 1 base, with 3 bases lying between them. The CDR3 sequence is 13 residues long. CDR3 protein: CASSLISNQPQHF. CDR3 DNA sequence: TGTGCCAGCAGTTTAATCAGCAATCAGCCCCAGCATTTT.

At least ten counts were recorded for this clonotype. The V and J genes are TRBV30 and TRBJ1-2; TRBD1 matches at 8 bases. From germline, CDR1 is GTSNPN and CDR2 SVGIG (reference sequence). J lost 7 bases, V lost 6 bases, and 7 bases had no gene match. The CDR3 sequence is 12 residues long. CDR3 bases: TGTGCCTGTAGGACAGGGTTCTTTGGCTACACCTTC. Amino acid sequence: CACRTGFFGYTF.

This clonotype was counted only a few times. The chain uses TRBV20-1 and TRBJ1-2, with a tentative D call TRBD1 (6 bases). CDR1 is DFQATT and CDR2 is SNEGSKA in the germline V gene (reference sequence). This CDR3 contains 13 residues. V was clipped by 6 bases and J by 4 bases, with 15 bases between them. CDR3 amino acids: CSAEGQGIYGYTF. The CDR3 bases are TGCAGTGCGGAGGGGCAGGGGATCTATGGCTACACCTTC.

This clonotype was observed many times. This chain connects TRBV4-2 to TRBJ2-3; 11 bases map to TRBD2. V dropped 1 base and J dropped 4; count of bases not matched to a gene: 16. CDR1 and CDR2 from the germline V gene are LGHNA and YNFKEQ. This CDR3 region has 20 residues. CDR3 nucleotides: TGTGCCAGCAGCCAAGCCCTAGCGGGAGGACTTACTAGGGGGCCAGATACGCAGTATTTT. Amino acids: CASSQALAGGLTRGPDTQYF.

This clonotype was observed at least ten times. The chain uses TRBV3-1 and TRBJ2-2, with a tentative D call TRBD2 (6 bases). This CDR3 region has 16 residues. Per the germline V gene, CDR1 is LGHDT and CDR2 is YNNKEL (reference sequence). V was shortened by 4 bases and J by 0 bases, with 12 bases between the two germline ends. CDR3 nucleotides: TGTGCCAGCAGCCCCATGGGCGGGACGAACACCGGGGAGCTGTTTTTT. The encoded protein is CASSPMGGTNTGELFF.

The J gene is TRBJ1-1, the V gene TRBV20-1; TRBD1 matches 7 bases. CDR1 is DFQATT and CDR2 is SNEGSKA in the germline V gene (reference sequence). Trimming at V came to 3 bases and at J to 3 bases, leaving 4 bases not matched to a gene. The CDR3 totals 13 residues. The DNA of the CDR3 is TGCAGTGCTAGCAGACAGGGAGACACTGAAGCTTTCTTT. Encoded protein: CSASRQGDTEAFF.

This clonotype came up a few times. The chain joins TRBV11-2 to TRBJ1-2, with TRBD1 matching 10 bases. Per the germline V gene, CDR1 is SGHAT and CDR2 is FQNNGV. Trimming at V came to 4 bases and at J to 6 bases, leaving 8 bases not matched to a gene. The CDR3 runs 15 residues. CDR3 sequence reads: CASSSDRGLRDGYTF. CDR3 DNA: TGTGCCAGCAGCTCCGACAGGGGGCTTCGAGATGGCTACACCTTC.

This clonotype was detected only a few times. The CDR3: CATSNRDRGIGNTIYF. As DNA, the CDR3 is TGTGCCACCAGCAACAGGGACAGGGGGATTGGAAACACCATATATTTT. V usage is TRBV15 and J usage is TRBJ1-3; 11 bases are shared with TRBD1. Germline V gene sequence: CDR1 LNHNV, CDR2 YYDKDF (reference sequence). The CDR3 covers 16 residues. V lost 4 bases and J lost 3; bases outside the gene matches: 5.

This chain joins TRBV19 and TRBJ2-2; possibly TRBD1 for D (6 bases). V was trimmed by 4 bases and J by 2 bases, leaving 14 bases between them. Germline-derived CDR1 and CDR2 are LNHDA and SQIVND (reference sequence). This CDR3 has 16 amino acids. CDR3 sequence: CASSKGRGINTGELFF. The CDR3 coding sequence is TGTGCCAGTAGTAAGGGCAGGGGAATCAACACCGGGGAGCTGTTTTTT. Full variable domain (outside the CDR3, taken from reference TRBV19 and TRBJ2-2): DGGITQSPKYLFRKEGQNVTLSCEQNLNHDAMYWYRQDPGQGLRLIYYSQIVNDFQKGDIAEGYSVSREKKESFPLTVTSAQKNPTAFYLCASSKGRGINTGELFFGEGSRLTVL.

Ten or more counts support this clonotype. The chain uses TRBV27 and TRBJ2-1, with 7 bases fitting TRBD1. Per germline, CDR1 MNHEY and CDR2 SMNVEV (reference sequence). V was pared by 6 bases and J by 5 bases, with 7 bases of the junction left unmatched. This CDR3 spans 14 amino acids. The CDR3 spells CASRRQGFDNEQFF. Written as DNA, the CDR3 is TGTGCCAGCAGAAGACAGGGTTTCGACAATGAGCAGTTCTTC.

This clonotype was seen at least ten times. The chain is built from TRBV20-1 and TRBJ2-3; 8 bases are shared with TRBD2. Germline V gene sequence: CDR1 DFQATT, CDR2 SNEGSKA (reference sequence). The CDR3 spans 14 residues. The V and J ends lost 2 bases and 6 bases, in that order; junction bases with no gene match: 7. CDR3 nucleotides: TGCAGTGCTAGACAAGCGGGAGTCTGGGATACGCAGTATTTT. This sequence encodes CSARQAGVWDTQYF.

There are many counts of this clonotype. This sequence joins TRBV6-5 and TRBJ2-5; D is ambiguous. This CDR3 has 13 residues. V was cut by 4 bases and J by 2 bases, with 8 bases left in between. Germline CDR1 reads MNHEY; CDR2 reads SVGAGI. The CDR3 DNA reads TGTGCCAGCAGTTCTGGGCCGCAAGAGACCCAGTACTTC. Translating gives CASSSGPQETQYF.